This TCR beta chain was obtained from a study of early T cells in non-severe SARS-CoV-2 infection. Broader study findings: VDJdb matching favored anti-spike CD8 responses, missing private and CD4 specificities.

On this clonotype itself: What it binds is not known. A read error may explain this, as a much larger clone is one base away.

Unique molecular identifiers were attached to individual cDNA molecules. MiXCR was run by TCRdb on the 5' RACE reads, yielding one entry per CDR3 protein. The table shows about 92,000 distinct CDR3 sequences, with 14% occurring only once. The CDR3 length is 14 residues. The V and J ends lost 7 bases and 4 bases respectively, with 14 bases between them. Per germline, CDR1 MDHEN and CDR2 SYDVKM. V usage is TRBV28 and J usage is TRBJ2-1; D gene uncertain. The clonotype was recovered from an adult who was a healthcare worker with PCR-confirmed SARS-CoV-2 infection or an uninfected control (not recorded which). Sequenced input: whole blood. CDR3 sequence reads: CASIRAVLYNEQFF. The CDR3 DNA reads as TGTGCCAGCATCCGGGCCGTACTTTACAATGAGCAGTTCTTC.